This T cell receptor beta chain was sequenced in a study of cytomegalovirus exposure and HLA in healthy donors. Overall study results and limits: One variant, a missense change in DCLRE1C, was linked in a later analysis to TCR beta V- and J-gene trimming.

Notes on this clone: Its target is unknown.

Primers included in the PCR were 60 Vbeta and 13 Jbeta primers. Sequencing used immunoSEQ multiplex PCR; TCRdb keeps in-frame clones, though not all of them. The sample has 200,000 to 250,000 clones, over 80% seen once. V was clipped by 6 bases and J by 4 bases, with 20 bases between them. The CDR3 loop spans 16 amino acids. The germline V gene has CDR1 SGHAT and CDR2 FQNNGV. Donors sampled were nominally healthy, though unrecorded immune exposures were likely. The source is a boy between 2 and 10 years old in good health and CMV-seronegative. The chain uses TRBV11-2 and TRBJ2-3, with D possibly being TRBD2 (5 bases). The sequenced sample was PBMCs. The CDR3, as DNA: TGTGCCAGCAGTCACAGCGGAGCTAACCTCCCAGATACGCAGTATTTT. Amino acids: CASSHSGANLPDTQYF. Full variable domain (missing parts from reference TRBV11-2 and TRBJ2-3): EAGVAQSPRYKIIEKRQSVAFWCNPISGHATLYWYQQILGQGPKLLIQFQNNGVVDDSQLPKDRFSAERLKGVDSTLKIQPAKLEDSAVYLCASSHSGANLPDTQYFGPGTRLTVL.